What follows describes a single T cell receptor beta chain. Its antigen is unidentified. Germline V gene lookup returns CDR1 MNHNS and CDR2 SASEGT. The CDR3 covers 17 residues. Trimming cost V 6 bases and J 3 bases; bases outside gene matches: 11. TCRdb re-called the RT-PCR reads with MiXCR, one entry per CDR3 protein. Of about 480,000 distinct CDR3 sequences in the sample, approximately 24% were seen once. This entry comes from a study of response to subunit inactivated influenza vaccine. Study outcomes and limitations: Seasonal influenza vaccination, on each occasion, was suggested by the authors to recruit few new T cells.

This TCR came from a man over 45 who received an inactivated influenza vaccine. V and J are TRBV6-1 and TRBJ2-4, with TRBD1 identical over 10 bases. The sequences come from CD4+ T cells sorted from PBMCs, collected about 5 days after vaccination. CDR3 sequence (DNA): TGTGCCAGCAGACCTTCAAGAGGACAGGGGGTCAAAAACATTCAGTACTTC. Its protein product is CASRPSRGQGVKNIQYF.